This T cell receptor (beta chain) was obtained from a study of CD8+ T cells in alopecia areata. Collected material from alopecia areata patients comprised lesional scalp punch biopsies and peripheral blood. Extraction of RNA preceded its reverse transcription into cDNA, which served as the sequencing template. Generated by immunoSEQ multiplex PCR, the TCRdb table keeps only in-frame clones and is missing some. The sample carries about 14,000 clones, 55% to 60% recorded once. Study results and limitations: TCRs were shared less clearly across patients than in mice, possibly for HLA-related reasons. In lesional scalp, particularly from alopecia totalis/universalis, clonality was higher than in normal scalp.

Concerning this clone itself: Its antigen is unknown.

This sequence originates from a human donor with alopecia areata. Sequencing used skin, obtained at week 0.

The CDR3 protein is CASSQNDQPQHF. In nucleotides, the CDR3 is TGTGCCAGCAGCCAAAACGATCAGCCCCAGCATTTT. The chain uses TRBV7-6 and TRBJ1-5; D not certain. The V gene lost 5 bases and the J gene lost 5 bases, with 7 bases spanning the gap. Germline V gene lookup returns CDR1 SGHVS and CDR2 FNYEAQ. The CDR3 is 12 residues long.